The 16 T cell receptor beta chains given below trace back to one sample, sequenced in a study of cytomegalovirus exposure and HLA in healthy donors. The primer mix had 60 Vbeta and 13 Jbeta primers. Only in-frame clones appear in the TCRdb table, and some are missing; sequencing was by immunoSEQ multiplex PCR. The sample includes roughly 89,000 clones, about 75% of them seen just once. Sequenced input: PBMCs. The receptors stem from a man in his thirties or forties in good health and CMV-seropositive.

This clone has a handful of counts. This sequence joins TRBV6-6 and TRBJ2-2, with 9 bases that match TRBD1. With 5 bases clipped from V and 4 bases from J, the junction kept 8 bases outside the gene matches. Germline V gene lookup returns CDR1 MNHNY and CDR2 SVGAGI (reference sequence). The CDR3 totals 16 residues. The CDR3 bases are TGTGCCAGCAGTCCGACCGGGACAGGGATCACCGGGGAGCTGTTTTTT. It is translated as CASSPTGTGITGELFF.

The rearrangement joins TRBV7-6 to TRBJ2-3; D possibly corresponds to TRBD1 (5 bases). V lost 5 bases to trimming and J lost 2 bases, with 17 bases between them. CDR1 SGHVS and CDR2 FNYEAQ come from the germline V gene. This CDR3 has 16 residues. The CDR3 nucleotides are TGTGCCAGCAGCCCCATGGGGCCCCGAACCACAGATACGCAGTATTTT. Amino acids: CASSPMGPRTTDTQYF.

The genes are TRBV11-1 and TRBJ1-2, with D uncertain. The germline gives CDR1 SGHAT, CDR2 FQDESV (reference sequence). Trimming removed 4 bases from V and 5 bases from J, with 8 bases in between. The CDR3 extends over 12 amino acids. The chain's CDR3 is CASSSELYGYTF. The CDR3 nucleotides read TGTGCCAGCAGCTCCGAGTTATATGGCTACACCTTC. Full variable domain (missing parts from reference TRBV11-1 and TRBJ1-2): EAEVAQSPRYKITEKSQAVAFWCDPISGHATLYWYRQILGQGPELLVQFQDESVVDDSQLPKDRFSAERLKGVDSTLKIQPAELGDSAMYLCASSSELYGYTFGSGTRLTVV.

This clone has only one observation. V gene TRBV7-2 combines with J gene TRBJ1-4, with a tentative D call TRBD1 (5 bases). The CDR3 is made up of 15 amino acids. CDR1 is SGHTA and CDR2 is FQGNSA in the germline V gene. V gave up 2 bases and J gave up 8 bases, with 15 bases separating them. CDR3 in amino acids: CASSLMSVRGEKLFF. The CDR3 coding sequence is TGTGCCAGCAGCTTAATGTCGGTTAGGGGAGAAAAACTGTTTTTT. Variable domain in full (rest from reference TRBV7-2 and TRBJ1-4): GAGVSQSPSNKVTEKGKDVELRCDPISGHTALYWYRQSLGQGLEFLIYFQGNSAPDKSGLPSDRFSAERTGGSVSTLTIQRTQQEDSAVYLCASSLMSVRGEKLFFGSGTQLSVL.

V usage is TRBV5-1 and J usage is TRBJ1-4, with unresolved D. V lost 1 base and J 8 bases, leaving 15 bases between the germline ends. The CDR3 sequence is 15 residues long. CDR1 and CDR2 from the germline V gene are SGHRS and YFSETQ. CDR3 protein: CASSLPRAGPEKLFF. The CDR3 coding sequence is TGCGCCAGCAGCTTGCCCCGCGCAGGCCCCGAAAAACTGTTTTTT.

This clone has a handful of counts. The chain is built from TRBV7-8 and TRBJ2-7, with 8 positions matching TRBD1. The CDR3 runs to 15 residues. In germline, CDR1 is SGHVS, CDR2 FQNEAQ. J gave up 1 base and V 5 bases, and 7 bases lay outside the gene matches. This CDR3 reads CASSRAGTGSYEQYF. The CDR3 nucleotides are TGTGCCAGCAGCAGAGCCGGGACAGGATCCTACGAGCAGTACTTC. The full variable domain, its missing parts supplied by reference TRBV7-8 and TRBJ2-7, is GAGVSQSPRYKVAKRGQDVALRCDPISGHVSLFWYQQALGQGPEFLTYFQNEAQLDKSGLPSDRFFAERPEGSVSTLKIQRTQQEDSAVYLCASSRAGTGSYEQYFGPGTRLTVT.

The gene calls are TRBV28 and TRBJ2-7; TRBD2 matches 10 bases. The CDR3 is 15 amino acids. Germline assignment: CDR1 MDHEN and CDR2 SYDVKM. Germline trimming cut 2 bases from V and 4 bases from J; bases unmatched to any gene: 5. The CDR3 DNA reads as TGTGCCAGCAGTTTAGGGCTAGCGGGGGTGTACGAGCAGTACTTC. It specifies CASSLGLAGVYEQYF.

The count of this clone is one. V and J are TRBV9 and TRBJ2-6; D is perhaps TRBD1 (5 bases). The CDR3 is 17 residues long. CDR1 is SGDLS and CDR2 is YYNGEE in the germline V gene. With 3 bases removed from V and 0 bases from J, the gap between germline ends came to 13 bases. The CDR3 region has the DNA TGTGCCAGCAGCGGGGCAGGGAACGGCTCTGGGGCCAACGTCCTGACTTTC. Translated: CASSGAGNGSGANVLTF.

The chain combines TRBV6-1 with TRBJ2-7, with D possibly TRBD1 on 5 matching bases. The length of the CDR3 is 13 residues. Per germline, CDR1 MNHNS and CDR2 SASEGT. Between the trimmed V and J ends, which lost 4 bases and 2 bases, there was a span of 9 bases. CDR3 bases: TGTGCCAGCAGTGCTTTAGGGGCCTACGAGCAGTACTTC. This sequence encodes CASSALGAYEQYF.

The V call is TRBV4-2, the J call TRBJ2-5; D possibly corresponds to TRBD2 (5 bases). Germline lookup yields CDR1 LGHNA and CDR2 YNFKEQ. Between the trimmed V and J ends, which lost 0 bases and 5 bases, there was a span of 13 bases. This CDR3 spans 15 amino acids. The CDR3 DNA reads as TGTGCCAGCAGCCAAGATCGCGAGGGCCAGGAGACCCAGTACTTC. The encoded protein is CASSQDREGQETQYF.

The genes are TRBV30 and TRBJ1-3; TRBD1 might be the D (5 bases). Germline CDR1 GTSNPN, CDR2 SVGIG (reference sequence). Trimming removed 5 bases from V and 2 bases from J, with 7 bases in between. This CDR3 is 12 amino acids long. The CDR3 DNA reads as TGTGCCTGGGCAGGGACTGGAAACACCATATATTTT. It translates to CAWAGTGNTIYF.

CDR3 in amino acids: CASSGNSGSSYEQYF. The CDR3 region has the DNA TGTGCCAGCAGTGGGAACAGCGGAAGCTCCTACGAGCAGTACTTC. J is TRBJ2-7 and V is TRBV2, with D perhaps TRBD2 (5 bases). The CDR3 is 15 amino acids. Trimming took 4 bases from V and 0 from J, leaving 13 bases between them. CDR1 and CDR2 from the germline V gene are SNHLY and FYNNEI.

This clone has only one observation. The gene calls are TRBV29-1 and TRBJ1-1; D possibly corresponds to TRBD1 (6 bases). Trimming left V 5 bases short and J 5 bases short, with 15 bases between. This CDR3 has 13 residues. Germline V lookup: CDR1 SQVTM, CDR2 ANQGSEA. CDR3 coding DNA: TGCAGCGTTCGGGTTAACAGGGATACTGAAGCTTTCTTT. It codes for CSVRVNRDTEAFF.

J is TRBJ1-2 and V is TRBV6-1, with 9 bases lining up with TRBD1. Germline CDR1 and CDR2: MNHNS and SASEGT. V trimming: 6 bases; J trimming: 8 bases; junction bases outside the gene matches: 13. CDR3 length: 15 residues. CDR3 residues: CASRSNIGQGYGYTF. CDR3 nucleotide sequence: TGTGCCAGCAGGTCAAACATAGGACAGGGGTACGGCTACACCTTC.

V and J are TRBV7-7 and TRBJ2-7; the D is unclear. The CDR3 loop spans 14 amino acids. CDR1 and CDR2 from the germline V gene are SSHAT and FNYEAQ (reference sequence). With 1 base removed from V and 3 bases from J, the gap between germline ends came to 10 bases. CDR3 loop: CASSLGPENYEQYF. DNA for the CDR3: TGTGCCAGCAGCTTAGGTCCAGAAAACTACGAGCAGTACTTC.

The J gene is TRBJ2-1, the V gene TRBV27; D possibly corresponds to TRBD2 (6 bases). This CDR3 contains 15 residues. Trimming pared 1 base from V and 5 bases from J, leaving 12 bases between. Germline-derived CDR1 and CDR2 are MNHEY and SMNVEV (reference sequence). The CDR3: CASSLFGGINNEQFF. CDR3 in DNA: TGTGCCAGCAGTTTATTCGGGGGTATCAACAATGAGCAGTTCTTC.